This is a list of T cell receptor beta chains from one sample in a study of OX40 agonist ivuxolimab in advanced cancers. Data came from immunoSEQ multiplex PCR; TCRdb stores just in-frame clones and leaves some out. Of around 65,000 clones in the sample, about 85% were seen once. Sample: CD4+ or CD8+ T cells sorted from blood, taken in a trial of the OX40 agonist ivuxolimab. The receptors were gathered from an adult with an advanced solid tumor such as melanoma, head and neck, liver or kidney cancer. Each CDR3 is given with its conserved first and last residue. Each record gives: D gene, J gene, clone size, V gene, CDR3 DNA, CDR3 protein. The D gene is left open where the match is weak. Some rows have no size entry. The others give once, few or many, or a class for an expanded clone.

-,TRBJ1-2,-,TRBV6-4,TGTGCCAGCCTAGGCTACACCTTC,CASLGYTF
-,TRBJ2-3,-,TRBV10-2,TGCGCCAGCCACAGGGAGAGAACAGATACGCAGTATTTT,CASHRERTDTQYF
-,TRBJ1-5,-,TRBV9,TGTGCCAGCAGCTTAGATAGCAATCAGCCCCAGCATTTT,CASSLDSNQPQHF
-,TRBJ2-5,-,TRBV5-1,TGCGCCAGCAGCTTGAGGGACAAAAGGGGGGAGACCCAGTACTTC,CASSLRDKRGETQYF
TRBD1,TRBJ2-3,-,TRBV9,TGTGCCAGCAGCGTAGCTGGACAGGCAGATACGCAGTATTTT,CASSVAGQADTQYF
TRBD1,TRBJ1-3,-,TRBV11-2,TGTGCCAGCAGCTCCCTACGCAGGGGGCCAGGAAACACCATATATTTT,CASSSLRRGPGNTIYF
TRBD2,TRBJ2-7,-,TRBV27,TGTGCCAGCAGTTTATATCCCAGCGGGGCTAGCTCCTACGAGCAGTACTTC,CASSLYPSGASSYEQYF
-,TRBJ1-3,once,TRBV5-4,TGTGCCAGCAGCTTCGACCCAGGCCTCTCTGGAAACACCATATATTTT,CASSFDPGLSGNTIYF
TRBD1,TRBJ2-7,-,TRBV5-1,TGCGCCAGCAGCTCAGGGGACAGGGACTACGAGCAGTACTTC,CASSSGDRDYEQYF
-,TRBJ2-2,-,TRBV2,TGTGCCAGCAGTGAACAGGGGACGGACACCGGGGAGCTGTTTTTT,CASSEQGTDTGELFF
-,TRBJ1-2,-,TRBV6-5,TGTGCCAGCAGCCTCTCGAGGGGTCATGGCTACACCTTC,CASSLSRGHGYTF
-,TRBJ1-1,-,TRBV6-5,TGTGCCAGCAGGTCCGGGGGGCCAGCTTTCTTT,CASRSGGPAFF
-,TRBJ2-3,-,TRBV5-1,TGCGCCAGCAGCTTGGAGGGGGGGAAAGATACGCAGTATTTT,CASSLEGGKDTQYF
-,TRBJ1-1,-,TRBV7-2,TGTGCCAGCAGCCGAGGGATTACGGGGACACGCCGAGAAGCTTTCTTT,CASSRGITGTRREAFF
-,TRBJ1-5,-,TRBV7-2,TGTGCCAGCAGCTTAGAGACAGGCAATCAGCCCCAGCATTTT,CASSLETGNQPQHF
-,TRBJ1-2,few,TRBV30,TGTGCCGGGGGACGGAGCTATGGCTACACCTTC,CAGGRSYGYTF
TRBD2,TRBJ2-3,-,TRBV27,TGTGCCAGCAGTTTGCTAGGACTAGCGGACACGCAGTATTTT,CASSLLGLADTQYF
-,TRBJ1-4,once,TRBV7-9,TGTGCCAGCAGCTTAGAGGTATCAACTAATGAAAAACTGTTTTTT,CASSLEVSTNEKLFF
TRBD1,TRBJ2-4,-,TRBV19,TGTGCCAGTAGTCCACGGGACAGTCCCACCAAAAACATTCAGTACTTC,CASSPRDSPTKNIQYF
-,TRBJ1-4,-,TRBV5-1,TGCGCCAGCAGCTTGGATGTTACCACAGGGAAACTGTTTTTT,CASSLDVTTGKLFF
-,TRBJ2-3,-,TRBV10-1,TGCGCCAGCAGTGATCCCCGGACAGATACGCAGTATTTT,CASSDPRTDTQYF
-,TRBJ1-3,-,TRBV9,TGTGCCAGCAGCGTAGAGGCAGTAAGCGGAAACACCATATATTTT,CASSVEAVSGNTIYF
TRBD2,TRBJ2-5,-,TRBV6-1,TGTGCCAGCTCTTCGGGGGGGACCCAGTACTTC,CASSSGGTQYF
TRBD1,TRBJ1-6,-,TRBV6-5,TGTGCCAGCAGTTACTCCGTCAGGGGGGACTCACCCCTCCACTTT,CASSYSVRGDSPLHF
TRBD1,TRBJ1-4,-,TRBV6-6,TGTGCCAGCAGTACCCCGACAGGGAAGGGTGAAAAACTGTTTTTT,CASSTPTGKGEKLFF
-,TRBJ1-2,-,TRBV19,TGTGCCAGTAGTGCTTCCCGGGGCGCGGGAGGCTACACCTTC,CASSASRGAGGYTF
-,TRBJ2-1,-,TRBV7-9,TGTGCCAGCAGCCCCCGGGACCGACAGTTCTTC,CASSPRDRQFF
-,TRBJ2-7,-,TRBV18,TGTGCCAGCTCACCACCCCGGGGCGACGGAGGCCACGAGCAGTACTTC,CASSPPRGDGGHEQYF
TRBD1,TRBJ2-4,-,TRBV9,TGTGCCAGCAGCGTAAGCACAGGGGGCAAGGCCAAAAACATTCAGTACTTC,CASSVSTGGKAKNIQYF
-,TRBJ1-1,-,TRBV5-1,TGCGCCAGCAGCTTGTCAGTGAACACTGAAGCTTTCTTT,CASSLSVNTEAFF
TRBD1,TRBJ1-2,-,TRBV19,TGTGCCAGTAGTACTTGGGGGCCGGGACAGGGGGCTTCGAATAGCTATGGCTACACCTTC,CASSTWGPGQGASNSYGYTF
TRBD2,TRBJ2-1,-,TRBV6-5,TGTGCCAGCAGTTACTCTAGCGGGGGGTACAATGAGCAGTTCTTC,CASSYSSGGYNEQFF
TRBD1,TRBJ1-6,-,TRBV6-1,TGTGCCAGCAGAGGGGACAGTAATAATTCACCCCTCCACTTT,CASRGDSNNSPLHF
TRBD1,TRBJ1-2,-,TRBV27,TGTGCCAGCAGTCACCTTTATCAGGGGACAGGGACCAACTATGGCTACACCTTC,CASSHLYQGTGTNYGYTF
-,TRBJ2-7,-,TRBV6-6,TGTGCCAGCAGTAGCCAACTACCGTCCTACGAGCAGTACTTC,CASSSQLPSYEQYF
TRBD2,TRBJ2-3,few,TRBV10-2,TGCGCCAGCTCTAGCGGGGGGAGGGGTCCAGATACGCAGTATTTT,CASSSGGRGPDTQYF
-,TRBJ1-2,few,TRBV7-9,TGTGCCAGCAGCCCTCTGGGACGGCCGCGCTATGGCTACACCTTC,CASSPLGRPRYGYTF
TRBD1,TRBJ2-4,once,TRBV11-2,TGTGCCAGCAGCAATCCGGGACAGGGTAAAAACATTCAGTACTTC,CASSNPGQGKNIQYF
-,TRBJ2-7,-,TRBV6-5,TGTGCCAGCAGTTACTTCAGGGAGACCTACGAGCAGTACTTC,CASSYFRETYEQYF
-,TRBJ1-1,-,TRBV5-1,TGCGCCAGCAGCTCGCATGGACCGAACACTGAAGCTTTCTTT,CASSSHGPNTEAFF
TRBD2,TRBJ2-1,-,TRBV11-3,TGTGCCAGCAGCTTAGGCCCGACTAGCGGGGGGGCTGATGAGCAGTTCTTC,CASSLGPTSGGADEQFF
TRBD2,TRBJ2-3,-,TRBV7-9,TGTGCCAGCAGCTTACTCGGACTAGCGGGAAACACAGATACGCAGTATTTT,CASSLLGLAGNTDTQYF
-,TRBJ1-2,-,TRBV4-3,TGCGCCAGCAGCCAAGAAAAGTTGCCGGCAGGCCCCTACACCTTC,CASSQEKLPAGPYTF
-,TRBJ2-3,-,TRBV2,TGTGCCAGCAGTGGCGGGGGCAGCACAGATACGCAGTATTTT,CASSGGGSTDTQYF
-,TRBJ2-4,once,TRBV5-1,TGCGCCAGCAGCTTGGGGCAGATGCTCAAAAACATTCAGTACTTC,CASSLGQMLKNIQYF
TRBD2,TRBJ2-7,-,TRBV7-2,TGTGCCAGCAGCTCCAGCTCCGGGACTAGGTCCCACGAGCAGTACTTC,CASSSSSGTRSHEQYF
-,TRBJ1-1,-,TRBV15,TGTGCCACCAGCACTCCGGCCTCGAACACTGAAGCTTTCTTT,CATSTPASNTEAFF
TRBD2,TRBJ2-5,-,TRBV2,TGTGCCAGCAGTGAAAGCGTTAGCGGGGGGGCGGAGACCCAGTACTTC,CASSESVSGGAETQYF
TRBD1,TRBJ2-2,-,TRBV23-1,TGCGCCAGCAGCCCCCCTGGCCCTTTACACGGGACAGGGGGCTTGAGGGGGACCGGGGAGCTGTTTTTT,CASSPPGPLHGTGGLRGTGELFF
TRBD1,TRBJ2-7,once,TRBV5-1,TGCGCCAGCAGCTCCGGACAGGGGACGGGGGAGCAGTACTTC,CASSSGQGTGEQYF
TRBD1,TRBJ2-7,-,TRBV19,TGTGCCCGTAGTGCCGGACAGGGTTCAAGCGAGCAGTACTTC,CARSAGQGSSEQYF
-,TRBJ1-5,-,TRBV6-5,TGTGCCAGCAGCCGCCAGGGTAACAATCAGCCCCAGCATTTT,CASSRQGNNQPQHF
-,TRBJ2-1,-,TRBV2,TGTGCCAGCTTTACCCCGGGATACAATGAGCAGTTCTTC,CASFTPGYNEQFF
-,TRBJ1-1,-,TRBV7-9,TGTGCCAGCAGCGGAGGAGGGGGATCGGGCACTGAAGCTTTCTTT,CASSGGGGSGTEAFF
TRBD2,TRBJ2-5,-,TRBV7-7,TGTGCCAGCAGCTTAGAGCGGGGGCCGGGAGAGACCCAGTACTTC,CASSLERGPGETQYF
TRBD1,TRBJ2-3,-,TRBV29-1,TGCAGCGTTAGGGACAGGAAAGATACGCAGTATTTT,CSVRDRKDTQYF
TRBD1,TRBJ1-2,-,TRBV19,TGTGCCAGTAGTATCCCACCCGAGACAGGGAACCATGGCTACACCTTC,CASSIPPETGNHGYTF
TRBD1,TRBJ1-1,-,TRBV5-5,TGTGCCAGCAGCCTAGGGGACAGGGGCTTCACTGAAGCTTTCTTT,CASSLGDRGFTEAFF